The 23 T cell receptor beta chains below were found in one sample sequenced in a study of T cell repertoires in cytomegalovirus infection. These receptors' antigens are unknown. MiXCR was run by TCRdb on the reads, yielding one entry per CDR3 protein. The sample has roughly 310,000 distinct CDR3 sequences, about 29% seen once. The sequencing here drew on cultured PBMCs, taken from culture after CMV antigen stimulation. The source is a human donor in good health (CMV status not recorded). Some clones in this sample may be carry-over from other donors' samples.

A remark on this clonotype: At one of its ends the junction is not consistent with the germline gene, which may arise from a read error. V gene TRBV5-3 combines with J gene TRBJ1-1; D unresolved. TRBV5-3 qualifies as an ORF whose function is uncertain. The CDR3 spans 15 residues. The CDR3 bases are TGTGCCAGCAGCTTGGCCGGGGATCCGAACACTGAAGCTTTCTTT. It codes for CASSLAGDPNTEAFF.

This clonotype was seen only a few times. The chain recombines TRBV7-2 with TRBJ1-2; a possible D gene is TRBD1 (5 bases). Germline CDR1 SGHTA, CDR2 FQGNSA. There are 15 residues in the CDR3. The V gene lost 1 base and the J gene lost 8 bases, with 17 bases spanning the gap. The CDR3, as DNA: TGTGCCAGCAGCTTAGGACAGCCCCCAGGTGGCGGCTACACCTTC. Translation gives CASSLGQPPGGGYTF. Complete variable domain (other parts from reference TRBV7-2 and TRBJ1-2): GAGVSQSPSNKVTEKGKDVELRCDPISGHTALYWYRQSLGQGLEFLIYFQGNSAPDKSGLPSDRFSAERTGGSVSTLTIQRTQQEDSAVYLCASSLGQPPGGGYTFGSGTRLTVV.

This clonotype was detected a few times. The chain is built from TRBV19 and TRBJ1-1; 10 positions agree with TRBD1. V lost 3 bases to trimming and J lost 5 bases; unmatched junction nucleotides: 9. The CDR3 sequence is 16 residues long. Germline CDR1 reads LNHDA; CDR2 reads SQIVND (reference sequence). CDR3 region: CASSIIWRQGATEAFF. The DNA for the CDR3 is TGTGCCAGTAGTATTATCTGGAGACAGGGGGCGACTGAAGCTTTCTTT.

V and J are TRBV5-1 and TRBJ1-1, with D hard to call. The CDR3 contains 12 residues. Germline V gives CDR1 SGHRS, CDR2 YFSETQ. V was clipped by 1 base and J by 8 bases, with 9 bases between them. The CDR3 coding sequence is TGCGCCAGCAGCTTGACTACAGACGAAGCTTTCTTT. Its protein product is CASSLTTDEAFF.

This chain joins TRBV5-4 and TRBJ1-1; D perhaps matches TRBD1 (5 bases). Deletions cut 6 bases from V and 1 base from J, with 13 bases between. This CDR3 has 14 residues. Germline V lookup: CDR1 SGHNT, CDR2 YYREEE (reference sequence). The CDR3 is CASTLGGANTEAFF. CDR3 DNA sequence: TGTGCCAGCACCCTCGGTGGGGCGAACACTGAAGCTTTCTTT.

This clonotype occurred a few times. The chain links TRBV4-2 to TRBJ1-1; D is possibly TRBD1 (5 bases). This CDR3 comprises 16 residues. The germline CDR1 and CDR2 sequences are LGHNA and YNFKEQ. V lost 0 bases, J lost 8 bases, and 19 bases lay in between. Written as DNA, the CDR3 is TGTGCCAGCAGCCAAGATCGGGGTGGGGCGTTAGTCGAAGCTTTCTTT. This translates into CASSQDRGGALVEAFF.

Only one count was recorded for this clonotype. The DNA for the CDR3 is TGTGCCAGCAGTAAGGACACCGAGGAGGCCTACGAGCAGTACTTC. Translation gives CASSKDTEEAYEQYF. V and J are TRBV6-5 and TRBJ2-7; D tentatively reads TRBD1 or TRBD2 (5 bases each). Trimming removed 5 bases from V and 2 bases from J, with 16 bases in between. The germline gives CDR1 MNHEY, CDR2 SVGAGI. The length of the CDR3 is 15 residues.

The CDR3 here is CSAKGVGEYTEAFF. CDR3 DNA sequence: TGCAGTGCTAAGGGGGTAGGAGAGTACACTGAAGCTTTCTTT. This chain links TRBV20-1 with TRBJ1-1; D may be TRBD1 (6 bases). The CDR3 consists of 14 residues. Trimming cost V 4 bases and J 3 bases, with 15 bases left between them. Per the germline V gene, CDR1 is DFQATT and CDR2 is SNEGSKA (reference sequence).

This chain links TRBV29-1 with TRBJ1-2, with a tentative D call TRBD1 (6 bases). Per the germline V gene, CDR1 is SQVTM and CDR2 is ANQGSEA. V was trimmed by 8 bases and J by 0 bases, leaving 13 bases between them. This CDR3 has 13 amino acids. The CDR3 spells CSSAGDSNYGYTF. CDR3 nucleotide sequence: TGCAGCTCTGCAGGGGACTCTAACTATGGCTACACCTTC.

This clonotype was picked up a small number of times. The V call is TRBV6-1, the J call TRBJ2-2; D gene unclear. Trimming took 2 bases from V and 0 from J, leaving 4 bases between them. Germline loops: CDR1 MNHNS, CDR2 SASEGT. The CDR3 loop spans 14 amino acids. The CDR3 DNA sequence: TGTGCCAGCAGTGAAACAACGAACACCGGGGAGCTGTTTTTT. Encoded protein: CASSETTNTGELFF.

The chain links TRBV18 to TRBJ2-6; D remains unclear. V was pared by 0 bases and J by 2 bases, with 2 bases between. Germline V lookup: CDR1 KGHSH, CDR2 LQKENI. This CDR3 is 14 amino acids long. CDR3 protein: CASSPPTGANVLTF. The CDR3, as DNA: TGTGCCAGCTCACCACCTACTGGGGCCAACGTCCTGACTTTC.

This chain links TRBV10-3 with TRBJ1-1; D may be TRBD1 (6 bases). The CDR3 has 13 residues. V was trimmed by 6 bases and J by 3 bases, leaving 11 bases between them. Germline CDR1 reads ENHRY; CDR2 reads SYGVKD. The CDR3 sequence is CAISLDSYTEAFF. The DNA of the CDR3 is TGTGCCATCAGCCTGGACAGCTACACTGAAGCTTTCTTT.

The CDR3 sequence is CASSLTSVTEQFF. CDR3 nucleotide sequence: TGTGCCAGCAGTCTCACTAGCGTTACTGAGCAGTTCTTC. This rearrangement joins TRBV28 to TRBJ2-1; the match to TRBD2 covers 7 bases. Looked up from germline, CDR1 is MDHEN and CDR2 is SYDVKM. Trimming cost V 5 bases and J 9 bases; bases outside gene matches: 7. The CDR3 contains 13 residues.

This clonotype was counted at least ten times. This chain's CDR3 is CASRLTSPSVDGELFF. Written as DNA, the CDR3 is TGTGCCAGCAGACTGACGAGCCCATCAGTTGACGGGGAGCTGTTTTTT. The chain employs TRBV28 and TRBJ2-2; the D is unclear. Per germline, CDR1 MDHEN and CDR2 SYDVKM. V gave up 6 bases and J gave up 7 bases, with 21 bases separating them. The CDR3 runs 16 residues.

This chain connects TRBV20-1 to TRBJ2-1; 8 bases are a match to TRBD2. The J segment lost 2 bases and the V segment lost 1 base, leaving 4 bases of the junction unmatched. Per the germline V gene, CDR1 is DFQATT and CDR2 is SNEGSKA (reference sequence). The CDR3 totals 15 residues. The CDR3 region is CSARVPGRAYNEQFF. DNA for the CDR3: TGCAGTGCTAGAGTTCCCGGGAGGGCCTACAATGAGCAGTTCTTC.

This clonotype was seen only a few times. The rearrangement uses TRBV25-1 and TRBJ1-5; tentatively, D is TRBD1 (5 bases). Trimming pared 6 bases from V and 7 bases from J, leaving 16 bases between. Germline CDR1 is MGHDK and CDR2 is SYGVNS. The CDR3 runs 14 residues. As DNA, the CDR3 is TGTGCCAGCAGCCCAACCGGGGCAGGACAGCCCCAGCATTTT. Protein sequence: CASSPTGAGQPQHF.

This clonotype was counted between two and nine times. The chain has TRBV12-3 or TRBV12-4 and TRBJ1-1; no firm D call. Trimming removed 8 bases from V and 4 bases from J, with 11 bases in between. The CDR3 is 12 residues long. The CDR3 loop reads CASGLGGTEAFF. CDR3 bases: TGTGCCAGCGGATTAGGTGGCACTGAAGCTTTCTTT.

This sequence joins TRBV7-3 and TRBJ2-7, with no clear D. Germline V gives CDR1 SGHTA, CDR2 FQGTGA. Trimming pared 4 bases from V and 3 bases from J, leaving 19 bases between. The CDR3 has 16 residues. The CDR3 is CASSSAGRLKIYEQYF. The CDR3 region has the DNA TGTGCCAGCAGCTCCGCCGGCAGGCTAAAGATCTACGAGCAGTACTTC.

The chain is built from TRBV19 and TRBJ2-1; 13 nucleotides line up with TRBD2. The V segment lost 5 bases and the J segment 2 bases; nucleotides outside the gene matches: 3. This CDR3 spans 16 amino acids. Germline loops: CDR1 LNHDA, CDR2 SQIVND (reference sequence). The CDR3 region has the DNA TGTGCCAGTAGTGGGGGACTAGCGGGACCCTACAATGAGCAGTTCTTC. This sequence encodes CASSGGLAGPYNEQFF. The variable domain in full, with the rest retrieved from reference TRBV19 and TRBJ2-1, is DGGITQSPKYLFRKEGQNVTLSCEQNLNHDAMYWYRQDPGQGLRLIYYSQIVNDFQKGDIAEGYSVSREKKESFPLTVTSAQKNPTAFYLCASSGGLAGPYNEQFFGPGTRLTVL.

This clonotype showed up many times. V is TRBV6-6 and J is TRBJ1-1, with D perhaps matching TRBD1 (6 bases). Trimming removed 6 bases at V and 2 bases at J, with 16 bases between. Germline V gene sequence: CDR1 MNHNY, CDR2 SVGAGI (reference sequence). CDR3 length: 15 amino acids. CDR3 in DNA: TGTGCCAGCAGGACCGCAGGGGCGTCAAACACTGAAGCTTTCTTT. This sequence encodes CASRTAGASNTEAFF.

The J gene is TRBJ2-7, the V gene TRBV7-2; TRBD1 might be the D (5 bases). V lost 4 bases and J lost 3, with 13 bases in between. This CDR3 region has 14 residues. Germline V gives CDR1 SGHTA, CDR2 FQGNSA. CDR3 nucleotides: TGTGCCAGCAGCTCCTTCGGACATATCTACGAGCAGTACTTC. Its protein is CASSSFGHIYEQYF.

This clonotype has a count of ten or more. This chain joins TRBV7-6 and TRBJ2-7; 11 bases match TRBD1. J gave up 3 bases and V 1 base, and 11 bases lay outside the gene matches. Germline V gene lookup returns CDR1 SGHVS and CDR2 FNYEAQ. This CDR3 comprises 18 residues. The CDR3 sequence is CASSLVRSRDRGGYEQYF. The CDR3 DNA sequence: TGTGCCAGCAGCTTAGTGCGTAGCCGGGACAGGGGGGGCTACGAGCAGTACTTC.

The chain employs TRBV19 and TRBJ2-1, with 7 nucleotides matching TRBD1. V trimming: 4 bases; J trimming: 4 bases; junction bases outside the gene matches: 10. Germline CDR1 and CDR2: LNHDA and SQIVND (reference sequence). This CDR3 spans 16 amino acids. CDR3 sequence (DNA): TGTGCCAGTAGTACCCCCGGGACAGCCACTTACAATGAGCAGTTCTTC. Translation: CASSTPGTATYNEQFF. The variable domain in full, with the rest retrieved from reference TRBV19 and TRBJ2-1, is DGGITQSPKYLFRKEGQNVTLSCEQNLNHDAMYWYRQDPGQGLRLIYYSQIVNDFQKGDIAEGYSVSREKKESFPLTVTSAQKNPTAFYLCASSTPGTATYNEQFFGPGTRLTVL.